A single sample is the source of the 20 T cell receptor beta chains below, sequenced in a study of shared clonotypes between healthy human individuals. Using immunoSEQ multiplex PCR, the repertoire was profiled, and TCRdb retains in-frame clones only, with some absent. The table lists more than 2 million clones, roughly 95% of them singletons. The specimen was naive CD4+ T cells sorted from blood. Subset reported: CD45RA+ positively selected. The receptor source for this set is a man aged 18 to 30 in good health.

This chain joins TRBV19 and TRBJ1-5, with 9 bases matching TRBD1. Germline CDR1 is LNHDA and CDR2 is SQIVND (reference sequence). The CDR3 contains 16 residues. V lost 5 bases and J lost 0; bases outside the gene matches: 5. CDR3: CASSAGTGFSNQPQHF. CDR3 sequence (DNA): TGTGCCAGTAGTGCCGGGACAGGGTTTAGCAATCAGCCCCAGCATTTT.

This chain links TRBV5-1 with TRBJ1-1; D is perhaps TRBD1 (6 bases). Trimming removed 0 bases at V and 9 bases at J, with 27 bases between. Germline CDR1 is SGHRS and CDR2 is YFSETQ. This CDR3 is built from 18 residues. CDR3 sequence reads: CASSLVTGGWGGDPKAFF. In nucleotides, the CDR3 is TGCGCCAGCAGCTTGGTTACCGGAGGTTGGGGGGGCGATCCCAAAGCTTTCTTT.

The rearrangement joins TRBV5-4 to TRBJ2-1; D is possibly TRBD2 (5 bases). CDR3 length equals 14 residues. Germline V gene lookup returns CDR1 SGHNT and CDR2 YYREEE (reference sequence). The V gene lost 4 bases and the J gene lost 6 bases, with 14 bases spanning the gap. The CDR3 reads CASSPLEGFNEQFF. The CDR3 region has the DNA TGTGCCAGCAGCCCTTTAGAGGGCTTCAATGAGCAGTTCTTC.

The chain links TRBV27 to TRBJ1-5; 9 nucleotides match TRBD1. The CDR3 has 15 amino acids. With V trimmed by 5 bases and J by 3 bases, 5 bases remained unmatched. Germline lookup yields CDR1 MNHEY and CDR2 SMNVEV (reference sequence). In DNA, the CDR3 is TGTGCCAGCAGTACAGGGACAGGGAACAATCAGCCCCAGCATTTT. Its protein product is CASSTGTGNNQPQHF.

V and J are TRBV18 and TRBJ2-7, with TRBD2 matching 7 bases. The CDR3 extends over 15 amino acids. CDR1 and CDR2 from the germline V gene are KGHSH and LQKENI. V was pared by 4 bases and J by 1 base, with 7 bases of the junction left unmatched. The CDR3 sequence is CASSRGSSGSYEQYF. The CDR3, as DNA: TGTGCCAGCTCACGCGGGAGCTCTGGTTCCTACGAGCAGTACTTC.

This sequence joins TRBV28 and TRBJ2-4; 7 nucleotides agree with TRBD1. V lost 5 bases to trimming and J lost 6 bases; unmatched junction nucleotides: 7. The germline CDR1 and CDR2 sequences are MDHEN and SYDVKM. The CDR3 has 14 residues. The CDR3 sequence: CASSQRDSSNIQYF. The CDR3 nucleotides are TGTGCCAGCAGTCAACGGGACAGCTCAAACATTCAGTACTTC. Full variable domain (rest looked up from reference TRBV28 and TRBJ2-4): DVKVTQSSRYLVKRTGEKVFLECVQDMDHENMFWYRQDPGLGLRLIYFSYDVKMKEKGDIPEGYSVSREKKERFSLILESASTNQTSMYLCASSQRDSSNIQYFGAGTRLSVL.

The chain links TRBV19 to TRBJ1-1; 7 positions agree with TRBD1. Trimming cost V 5 bases and J 2 bases; bases outside gene matches: 14. CDR1 is LNHDA, CDR2 SQIVND, per germline (reference sequence). The CDR3 is 17 residues long. The CDR3 nucleotides read TGTGCCAGTAGTGATCCGAGACAGGGACGCGTAAACACTGAAGCTTTCTTT. This codes for CASSDPRQGRVNTEAFF.

The chain carries TRBV2 and TRBJ1-6, with 9 bases lining up with TRBD1. Trimming removed 5 bases from V and 8 bases from J; junction bases left unmatched: 7. CDR3 size: 15 residues. CDR1 and CDR2 from the germline V gene are SNHLY and FYNNEI. The CDR3 DNA is TGTGCCAGCAGTACGCTCCGGGACAGGGATTCACCCCTCCACTTT. As protein: CASSTLRDRDSPLHF.

The chain has TRBV2 and TRBJ2-1, with 8 bases that match TRBD1. Germline V gene sequence: CDR1 SNHLY, CDR2 FYNNEI. This CDR3 comprises 15 residues. With 6 bases clipped from V and 4 bases from J, the junction kept 8 bases outside the gene matches. The CDR3 sequence is CASRDDRGAYNEQFF. DNA of the CDR3: TGTGCCAGCAGGGACGACAGGGGTGCGTACAATGAGCAGTTCTTC.

This chain uses TRBV27 with TRBJ1-6; 7 bases line up with TRBD1. Per germline, CDR1 MNHEY and CDR2 SMNVEV (reference sequence). This CDR3 has 14 residues. J gave up 9 bases and V 5 bases, and 7 bases lay outside the gene matches. The CDR3 protein is CASSPPGGSSPLHF. As DNA, the CDR3 is TGTGCCAGCAGTCCCCCAGGGGGGAGTTCACCCCTCCACTTT.

As concerns this clone: This same CDR3 is encoded by further DNA sequences in the sample. The chain links TRBV5-4 to TRBJ2-3; the match to TRBD2 covers 8 bases. Trimming removed 0 bases from V and 3 bases from J; junction bases left unmatched: 3. The CDR3 has 15 amino acids. The germline V gene has CDR1 SGHNT and CDR2 YYREEE (reference sequence). Here the CDR3 DNA reads TGTGCCAGCAGCTTGGCGGGGGGGCTGACAGATACGCAGTATTTT. As protein: CASSLAGGLTDTQYF. The full variable domain, rest sourced from reference TRBV5-4 and TRBJ2-3, is ETGVTQSPTHLIKTRGQQVTLRCSSQSGHNTVSWYQQALGQGPQFIFQYYREEENGRGNFPPRFSGLQFPNYSSELNVNALELDDSALYLCASSLAGGLTDTQYFGPGTRLTVL.

J is TRBJ2-1 and V is TRBV4-1; 7 bases agree with TRBD1. V gave up 0 bases and J gave up 9 bases; unmatched junction bases: 8. The CDR3 has 15 residues. Germline-derived CDR1 and CDR2 are MGHRA and YSYEKL. This CDR3 is CASSQDRGQWGEQFF. The CDR3 DNA follows: TGCGCCAGCAGCCAAGATAGGGGGCAATGGGGTGAGCAGTTCTTC.

The chain uses TRBV27 and TRBJ2-3; D could derive from TRBD1 or TRBD2 (6 bases each). Germline CDR1 MNHEY, CDR2 SMNVEV (reference sequence). Trimming left V 3 bases short and J 3 bases short, with 13 bases between. The CDR3 spans 15 residues. In DNA form, the CDR3 reads TGTGCCAGCAGTTTTGAGGGGGGATGGACAGATACGCAGTATTTT. Its translation: CASSFEGGWTDTQYF.

In its sample, this clone was seen once. V gene TRBV30 combines with J gene TRBJ1-6; maybe TRBD1 (5 bases). V was pared by 1 base and J by 7 bases, with 8 bases between. The CDR3 runs to 13 residues. The germline CDR1 and CDR2 sequences are GTSNPN and SVGIG (reference sequence). In DNA form, the CDR3 reads TGTGCCTGGAGTGATGGGGGAAATTCACCCCTCCACTTT. It yields the protein CAWSDGGNSPLHF.

V is TRBV9 and J is TRBJ1-5, with 8 bases lining up with TRBD1. The V and J ends lost 3 bases and 5 bases, in that order; junction bases with no gene match: 4. Germline lookup yields CDR1 SGDLS and CDR2 YYNGEE. The CDR3 consists of 14 residues. CDR3 bases: TGTGCCAGCAGCGCAGGACAGGGCCATCAGCCCCAGCATTTT. Its protein is CASSAGQGHQPQHF.

The V gene is TRBV7-2, the J gene TRBJ2-7; 11 bases are a match to TRBD2. The CDR3 has 16 amino acids. CDR1 and CDR2 (germline): SGHTA, FQGNSA. V dropped 4 bases and J dropped 4; count of bases not matched to a gene: 9. The CDR3 loop is CASSYDSGRAAYEQYF. Here the CDR3 DNA reads TGTGCCAGCAGCTACGATAGCGGGAGGGCGGCATACGAGCAGTACTTC.

The chain employs TRBV6-5 and TRBJ2-5, with D uncertain. CDR1 MNHEY and CDR2 SVGAGI come from the germline V gene. The V end lost 7 bases, the J end lost 6 bases, and 15 bases lay between the germline ends. The CDR3 runs to 13 residues. The CDR3 region is CASIDGQPKTQYF. The CDR3 bases are TGTGCCAGCATAGACGGCCAGCCCAAGACCCAGTACTTC.

This clone was seen more than once but under ten times. The rearrangement links TRBV11-2 to TRBJ1-1; D is undetermined. This CDR3 has 16 amino acids. V lost 1 base and J lost 4, with 16 bases in between. CDR1 and CDR2 from the germline V gene are SGHAT and FQNNGV. The CDR3 sequence is CASSLAAGSALTEAFF. The DNA for the CDR3 is TGTGCCAGCAGCTTAGCGGCGGGATCCGCCCTCACTGAAGCTTTCTTT.

A few counts support this clone. The rearrangement links TRBV6-6 to TRBJ1-6, with 8 bases aligning to TRBD1. This CDR3 is built from 15 residues. Trimming cost V 7 bases and J 9 bases; bases outside gene matches: 11. Germline V lookup: CDR1 MNHNY, CDR2 SVGAGI (reference sequence). The CDR3 DNA sequence: TGTGCCAGCATTCTCAGGGGGCAGAACGGTTCACCCCTCCACTTT. Its protein product is CASILRGQNGSPLHF.

The chain combines TRBV28 with TRBJ2-7, with 14 bases lining up with TRBD2. This CDR3 contains 16 residues. Germline V gives CDR1 MDHEN, CDR2 SYDVKM. The junction had 8 bases not matched to a gene; V was cut back by 1 base and J by 9 bases. The CDR3 bases are TGTGCCAGCAGTTTATACCCGACTAGCGGGGGGGATGTGCAGTACTTC. This gives the protein CASSLYPTSGGDVQYF. The full variable domain, in which reference TRBV28 and TRBJ2-7 provide the parts outside the CDR3, is DVKVTQSSRYLVKRTGEKVFLECVQDMDHENMFWYRQDPGLGLRLIYFSYDVKMKEKGDIPEGYSVSREKKERFSLILESASTNQTSMYLCASSLYPTSGGDVQYFGPGTRLTVT.